These 10 T cell receptor beta chains were all obtained from the same sample, sequenced in a study of response to subunit inactivated influenza vaccine. TCRdb independently ran MiXCR on the RT-PCR reads; one entry per CDR3 protein. The sample has about 780,000 distinct CDR3 sequences, approximately 17% seen once; the top ten hold roughly a tenth. This specimen consisted of PBMCs from blood, obtained roughly 5 days after vaccination. The receptor source for this set is a man aged 45-65 years who received an inactivated influenza vaccine.

The V and J genes are TRBV29-1 and TRBJ2-7, with unresolved D. V was trimmed by 1 base and J by 4 bases, leaving 8 bases between them. Germline V gives CDR1 SQVTM, CDR2 ANQGSEA. The length of the CDR3 is 12 residues. DNA of the CDR3: TGCAGCGTTGAAGGGCACCTATACGAGCAGTACTTC. Amino acid sequence: CSVEGHLYEQYF.

This clonotype was picked up a small number of times. J is TRBJ1-2 and V is TRBV4-1; no reliable D call. CDR3 length: 15 amino acids. V was shortened by 3 bases and J by 0 bases, with 11 bases between the two germline ends. Germline CDR1 and CDR2: MGHRA and YSYEKL. The CDR3 DNA follows: TGCGCCAGCAGCCAGAGCTTCGAAGCTAACTATGGCTACACCTTC. This codes for CASSQSFEANYGYTF.

There are a few counts of this clonotype. J is TRBJ2-2 and V is TRBV29-1; D possibly matches TRBD1 or TRBD2 (5 bases each). The germline V gene encodes CDR1 SQVTM and CDR2 ANQGSEA. The V gene lost 2 bases and the J gene lost 7 bases, with 8 bases spanning the gap. The CDR3 runs to 12 residues. This CDR3 reads CSVEWGNGELFF. The DNA for the CDR3 is TGCAGCGTTGAATGGGGGAACGGGGAGCTGTTTTTT.

The J gene is TRBJ2-3, the V gene TRBV4-1, with D possibly being TRBD1 or TRBD2 (6 bases each). The CDR3 consists of 17 residues. Germline V CDR1 and CDR2: MGHRA, YSYEKL. Trimming took 0 bases from V and 2 from J, leaving 15 bases between them. CDR3 in DNA: TGCGCCAGCAGCCAAGATAGAAGGGGGGCACTCACAGATACGCAGTATTTT. Its translation: CASSQDRRGALTDTQYF.

The chain employs TRBV5-3 and TRBJ2-1, with 10 bases lining up with TRBD2. TRBV5-3 is sorted into the ORF group, with uncertain function. The CDR3 extends over 15 amino acids. V gave up 9 bases and J gave up 2 bases; unmatched junction bases: 8. The CDR3 loop reads CAIGPSGGAYNEQFF. The CDR3 bases are TGTGCCATCGGACCCAGCGGGGGGGCCTACAATGAGCAGTTCTTC.

This clonotype showed up just a few times. The rearrangement links TRBV20-1 to TRBJ1-2, with a possible D match to TRBD1 (5 bases). Germline CDR1 DFQATT, CDR2 SNEGSKA (reference sequence). Trimming took 6 bases from V and 8 from J, leaving 22 bases between them. This CDR3 has 14 amino acids. CDR3 sequence reads: CSAQTGYARGGYTF. CDR3 bases: TGCAGTGCCCAGACGGGCTATGCGAGGGGAGGCTACACCTTC.

The chain recombines TRBV11-2 with TRBJ1-6; the match to TRBD1 covers 8 bases. Germline V gives CDR1 SGHAT, CDR2 FQNNGV. V lost 5 bases, J lost 10 bases, and 7 bases stayed unmatched. This CDR3 is built from 14 residues. Here the CDR3 reads CASSIGQGRSPLHF. DNA for the CDR3: TGTGCCAGCAGCATCGGACAGGGAAGGTCACCCCTCCACTTT.

This sequence joins TRBV28 and TRBJ1-5; TRBD1 matches 7 bases. The CDR3 has 15 residues. Germline V gene data show CDR1 as MDHEN and CDR2 as SYDVKM. The V gene end was trimmed by 5 bases and the J gene end by 2 bases; junction bases not matched to a gene: 6. The CDR3 DNA reads as TGTGCCAGCAGTAACAGGGGTTTGGGCAATCAGCCCCAGCATTTT. As protein: CASSNRGLGNQPQHF.

The chain recombines TRBV5-1 with TRBJ2-3; a weak D match, TRBD1 (5 bases). The ends were cut back, 0 bases at V and 5 bases at J, with 13 bases in the middle. Germline CDR1 reads SGHRS; CDR2 reads YFSETQ. The CDR3 covers 15 residues. CDR3 in amino acids: CASSLALGRRDTQYF. The CDR3 coding sequence is TGCGCCAGCAGCTTGGCCCTGGGGCGGCGAGATACGCAGTATTTT.

The gene calls are TRBV4-3 and TRBJ2-2; D possibly corresponds to TRBD1 (6 bases). Germline V CDR1 and CDR2: LGHNA, YSLEER. Trimming took 1 base from V and 5 from J, leaving 14 bases between them. This CDR3 is 16 amino acids long. The CDR3 bases are TGCGCCAGCAGCCAAGCCGGGACACTGAAAACCGGGGAGCTGTTTTTT. It encodes CASSQAGTLKTGELFF.